The 19 T cell receptor beta chains below come from one sample, sequenced in a study of tumor-infiltrating lymphocytes in primary liver carcinoma. TCR beta cDNA was made from 400 to 500 ng total RNA with a constant-region primer. It was through three nested multiplex PCR rounds of slightly modified ARM-PCR that TCR beta libraries arose. Running 9 to 10 cycles apiece, the first two PCR rounds relied on TRBV1-TRBV30 forward primers together with a C-beta reverse primer. TCRdb re-called the multiplex PCR reads with MiXCR, one entry per CDR3 protein. Among approximately 340,000 distinct CDR3 sequences, 65% were seen once, and the ten largest hold about 6%. The blood RNA (from unsorted whole blood) was obtained, and germline DNA was also extracted. The sequencing input was peripheral blood. The receptors shown here come from a man aged 40-50 years with primary liver carcinoma and hepatitis B virus infection.

A remark on this clonotype: One junction end disagrees with the germline gene, perhaps due to a read error. V is TRBV6-2 or TRBV6-3 and J is TRBJ2-1, with 10 nucleotides matching TRBD2. The germline V gene has CDR1 MNHEY and CDR2 SVGEGT. The length of the CDR3 is 16 residues. CDR3 sequence: CASKGTSEGSYYEQFF. The DNA for the CDR3 is TGTGCCAGCAAGGGGACTAGCGAGGGCTCCTACTATGAGCAGTTCTTC.

On this clonotype: This is likely a read error, given that the CDR3 carries no conserved phenylalanine or tryptophan at its end. V gene TRBV4-2 combines with J gene TRBJ2-1; D remains ambiguous. The CDR3 is 14 residues long. CDR1 is LGHNA and CDR2 is YNFKEQ in the germline V gene. V shed 4 bases and J shed 2 bases, with 9 bases lying between them. The CDR3 DNA follows: TGTGCCAGCAGCCGAGAAGAGGCCTACAATGAGCAGTTCCTC. Its translation is CASSREEAYNEQFL.

Worth noting for this clonotype: Being one base from a much bigger clone, this may be a read error. The chain joins TRBV6-6 to TRBJ2-3; D might be TRBD1 (6 bases). The CDR3 has 18 amino acids. V was trimmed by 6 bases and J by 5 bases, leaving 27 bases between them. Germline CDR1 is MNHNY and CDR2 is SVGAGI (reference sequence). This CDR3 is CASSPSPGQWNIQDTQYF. As DNA, the CDR3 is TGTGCCAGCAGCCCATCCCCTGGACAGTGGAACATCCAAGATACGCAGTATTTT.

This sequence joins TRBV5-1 and TRBJ2-1; D unresolved. This CDR3 has 15 residues. Germline V lookup: CDR1 SGHRS, CDR2 YFSETQ. V lost 1 base and J 2 bases, leaving 10 bases between the germline ends. The CDR3, as DNA: TGCGCCAGCAGCTTGCTCTCGAGCACCTACAATGAGCAGTTCTTC. Translated, it gives CASSLLSSTYNEQFF.

V is TRBV19 and J is TRBJ2-1, with 12 positions matching TRBD2. The CDR3 length is 17 residues. Per the germline V gene, CDR1 is LNHDA and CDR2 is SQIVND (reference sequence). V trimming: 10 bases; J trimming: 4 bases; junction bases outside the gene matches: 14. The DNA for the CDR3 is TGTGCCAATAGGGGTATCGGGACTAGCGGGCGTTACAATGAGCAGTTCTTC. As protein: CANRGIGTSGRYNEQFF. Full variable domain (missing parts from reference TRBV19 and TRBJ2-1): DGGITQSPKYLFRKEGQNVTLSCEQNLNHDAMYWYRQDPGQGLRLIYYSQIVNDFQKGDIAEGYSVSREKKESFPLTVTSAQKNPTAFYLCANRGIGTSGRYNEQFFGPGTRLTVL.

As for this clonotype: One base away lies a much larger clone, so this may be a sequencing read error. Given the absence of the conserved phenylalanine or tryptophan at the CDR3 end, a read error is likely. V usage is TRBV12-5 and J usage is TRBJ2-5; no clear D gene. The germline gives CDR1 LGHNT, CDR2 FRNRAP. The CDR3 consists of 13 residues. V shed 7 bases and J shed 4 bases, with 13 bases lying between them. CDR3 loop: CASAQSLGETQYL. The CDR3 DNA sequence: TGTGCTAGTGCCCAGAGCCTGGGAGAGACCCAGTACCTC.

Comments on this clonotype: The junction and the germline gene differ at one end; a read error may be behind it. J is TRBJ2-4 and V is TRBV28; TRBD1 is a possible D gene (6 bases). The germline V gene has CDR1 MDHEN and CDR2 SYDVKM. The CDR3 consists of 14 residues. The CDR3 bases are TGTACCAGCAGTTTCCAACAGGGTGCCAACATTCAGTACTTC. Amino acid sequence: CTSSFQQGANIQYF.

In regard to this clonotype: One junction end does not reproduce the germline sequence, and a read error may be involved. The chain has TRBV11-1 and TRBJ2-1, with 9 bases matching TRBD2. CDR1 SGHAT and CDR2 FQDESV come from the germline V gene (reference sequence). The CDR3 length is 17 residues. CDR3 loop: CASSLVAAGGSYSEQFF. For the CDR3, the DNA is TGTGCCAGTAGCTTGGTCGCAGCGGGAGGTTCCTACAGTGAGCAGTTCTTC.

Turning to this clonotype: An end of the junction does not agree with germline; a read error may underlie this. This sequence joins TRBV6-5 and TRBJ1-1, with no clear D. CDR3 length: 14 residues. CDR1 and CDR2 (germline): MNHEY, SVGAGI. DNA of the CDR3: TGTGACAGCAGTAAGCATGGGGTGAACACTGAAGCTTTCTTT. It codes for CDSSKHGVNTEAFF.

The chain couples TRBV5-1 to TRBJ1-1; D uncertain. CDR1 is SGHRS and CDR2 is YFSETQ in the germline V gene. This CDR3 spans 13 amino acids. V was cut by 6 bases and J by 0 bases, with 9 bases left in between. CDR3 DNA: TGCGCCAGCATGAGTGACATGAACACTGAAGCTTTCTTT. Its translation: CASMSDMNTEAFF.

This clonotype has just a few counts. V and J are TRBV25-1 and TRBJ1-1, with no clear D. Germline loops: CDR1 MGHDK, CDR2 SYGVNS. V lost 7 bases to trimming and J lost 2 bases, with 14 bases between them. The CDR3 extends over 14 amino acids. The CDR3 DNA reads TGTGCCAGCATCCCGCCCCCTCCTAACACTGAAGCTTTCTTT. Amino acids: CASIPPPPNTEAFF.

In the case of this clonotype: A single base separates this from a much larger clone, so it may be a read error. The V gene is TRBV6-6, the J gene TRBJ1-4, with D maybe TRBD1 (5 bases). CDR1 and CDR2 from the germline V gene are MNHNY and SVGAGI (reference sequence). The CDR3 has 17 residues. The CDR3 region is CACSPLWGGATNEKLFF. In DNA, the CDR3 is TGTGCCTGCAGCCCTCTCTGGGGGGGTGCAACTAATGAAAAACTGTTTTTT.

Points on this clonotype: A junction end diverges from the germline sequence, so it may reflect a read error. The rearrangement links TRBV6-6 to TRBJ2-7; D gene uncertain. CDR1 and CDR2 from the germline V gene are MNHNY and SVGAGI (reference sequence). The CDR3 covers 14 residues. As DNA, the CDR3 is TGTGACAGCAGTTACTCCGGCAGCTCCTACGAGCAGTACTTC. It codes for CDSSYSGSSYEQYF.

This clonotype has a handful of counts. A read error is possible here, since a much larger clone lies one base away. The chain couples TRBV6-1 to TRBJ2-3, with D perhaps TRBD2 (5 bases). Germline V CDR1 and CDR2: MNHNS, SASEGT. The CDR3 consists of 14 residues. The DNA of the CDR3 is TGTGCCAGCAGTGAATTTAGCGTCCTAGATATGCAGTATTTT. Amino acids: CASSEFSVLDMQYF.

At least ten counts were recorded for this clonotype. The rearrangement links TRBV4-1 to TRBJ2-7, with D hard to call. This CDR3 comprises 15 residues. Germline V gives CDR1 MGHRA, CDR2 YSYEKL. V was clipped by 2 bases and J by 7 bases, with 18 bases between them. The CDR3 sequence: CASSQTRTEPREQYF. The CDR3 DNA reads as TGCGCCAGCAGCCAAACCCGGACGGAGCCTAGGGAGCAGTACTTC.

On this clonotype itself: At one of its ends the junction is not consistent with the germline gene, which may arise from a read error. The chain uses TRBV11-2 and TRBJ2-1, with 9 bases that match TRBD1. This CDR3 is built from 16 residues. Germline CDR1 reads SGHAT; CDR2 reads FQNNGV. The CDR3 reads CASSTGTGTYYSEQFF. The CDR3 coding sequence is TGCGCCAGCAGCACCGGGACAGGGACTTACTACAGTGAGCAGTTCTTC.

To note about this clonotype: The junction departs from germline at one end; a sequencing error may be responsible. The chain couples TRBV6-5 to TRBJ2-2, with D possibly TRBD2 on 5 matching bases. CDR1 and CDR2 from the germline V gene are MNHEY and SVGAGI. The CDR3 extends over 16 amino acids. DNA of the CDR3: TGTGCCAGCAGTTACCCGACATTTGGGGTCACCGGGGAGCTGTTATTT. Amino acids: CASSYPTFGVTGELLF.

Worth noting for this clonotype: A junction boundary mismatches the germline segment, possibly from a read error. The rearrangement joins TRBV4-2 to TRBJ1-4, with a weak D call TRBD1 (5 bases). The CDR3 has 16 residues. Germline-derived CDR1 and CDR2 are LGHNA and YNFKEQ. The CDR3, as DNA: TGTGCCAGCATCCAAGACGGAGGAGGGGATAATGAAAAACTGTTTTTT. Its protein product is CASIQDGGGDNEKLFF.

Comments on this clonotype: This likely comes from a read error, as the CDR3 has no conserved phenylalanine or tryptophan at its end. The V and J genes are TRBV11-2 and TRBJ2-5, with a possible D match to TRBD2 (5 bases). From germline, CDR1 is SGHAT and CDR2 FQNNGV. V shed 5 bases and J shed 3 bases, with 25 bases lying between them. The CDR3 runs 18 residues. The CDR3 DNA sequence: TGTGCCAGCAGCATATCGAGGCTAGCCCTGGGAAAAAAAGAGACCCAGTACTTG. This gives the protein CASSISRLALGKKETQYL.